This TCR beta chain is from a study of blood T cells in healthy people across ages. The use of a sample-barcoded 5' primer and a J-beta primer mix characterized a second PCR of roughly 6 to 11 cycles. TCRdb redid the calling of the 5' RACE reads with MiXCR, one entry per CDR3 protein. This sample has 1,800,000 or so distinct CDR3 sequences, with about two fifths found just once. This clonotype has just a few counts. The CDR3 totals 14 residues. V lost 6 bases to trimming and J lost 2 bases, with 10 bases between them. Germline-derived CDR1 and CDR2 are KGHDR and SFDVKD. The sequence was obtained from a human donor in good health. The V call is TRBV24-1, the J call TRBJ1-5; tentative D call: TRBD1 (6 bases). The sequenced sample consisted of blood. CDR3 DNA: TGTGCCACCAGTTCAGGGGTGGGCAATCAGCCCCAGCATTTT. Encoded protein: CATSSGVGNQPQHF.